This TCR beta chain was observed in a study of shared T cell receptors in the human thymus (dated by TCRdb to the early 2020s). Describing the broader study: The study investigated the way shared, self-reactive T-cell receptor alpha chains are produced in the human thymus.

Including the terminal cysteine and phenylalanine, the CDR3 comprises 12 residues. Only the CDR3 DNA stays, 36 bases, in frame from base 1. V is clipped by 2 bases and J by 7 bases, and the sequence between their germline boundaries is 8 bases long. CDR1 and CDR2 (SGHTA, FQGTGA) derive from the germline V gene. The library was produced with the immunoSEQ multiplex PCR assay. The table comes from immuneACCESS by way of TCRdb, which keeps in-frame sequences with V and J called. Part of the clones is missing from these tables; in studies checked, under half for an unresolved V gene and the rest for unknown reasons. Counted in this sample were some 700,000 clones; around 85% of them appeared once. Jointly, the top ten make up around 0.0099% of the sample. Regarding this clone: Its antigen is not yet known. Base qualities are missing; no much larger clone stands one base away.

The sample was also linked to a second study, of human thymus T cells. From that second study: The donors were immunologically healthy infants in Finland who had open corrective cardiac surgery for congenital heart defects. Thymus tissue was obtained as surgical resects removed during corrective cardiac surgery. Usage of V and J gene segments appeared to be biased in both the thymic and the peripheral blood repertoires. According to the related research, thymic TCR repertoires were highly overlapping among unrelated individuals. The study used about 8 infant thymus samples plus four related peripheral blood samples to characterize TCR alpha and beta repertoires. The infant donors were about 6 to 244 days old, and the cohort included six or seven males and two females. Thymocytes were mechanically released from the tissue and were stored as pellets of about 8.5-31 million cells at -70 degrees C. A QIAsymphony instrument was used to extract genomic DNA from frozen cell pellets. TCRB and TCRAD loci were amplified from a standardized quantity of quality-controlled genomic DNA using the immunoSEQ multiplex PCR assay. The V(D)J region was spanned by amplicons of a length sufficient to cover the CDR3 and to identify V and J genes. Amplicon sequencing was performed on an Illumina platform through the commercial immunoSEQ service. Primer bias and sequencing errors were corrected as previously described, and TCRAD and TCRB definitions were based on the IMGT database. immunoSEQ Analyzer 3.0 and VDJTools were used for repertoire analysis, which covered basic statistics, V/J segment usage, diversity estimates, rarefaction and pairwise overlap. To estimate diversity, the Chao1, ChaoE, Efron-Thisted, Shannon and inverse Simpson indices were applied, and diversity was also estimated on datasets down-sampled to the smallest sample. Repertoire overlap was determined by strict matching of CDR3 nucleotide sequence, V gene and J gene, and Jaccard-based multidimensional scaling clustering was applied. Thymus samples yielded on average around 810,000 unique TCRB clonotypes, compared with roughly 80,000 from blood samples.

The specimen sequenced was thymocytes. The sequence came from a girl under two years old with a congenital heart defect. Donor details come from another sample of the same person, matched by shared clones. The chain is encoded by TRBV7-3 joined to TRBJ1-1, with TRBD1 as a weak D call on 6 bases. The CDR3 sequence is CASSLGDNEAFF. The nucleotide sequence is given as TGTGCCAGCAGCTTAGGGGACAATGAAGCTTTCTTT.